This T cell receptor beta chain was obtained from a study of cytomegalovirus exposure and HLA in healthy donors (TCRdb year 2017). Context from the whole study: According to a later analysis, the 120 or so validation repertoires were produced on the same platform as the 680 or so repertoires of the first cohort. High-throughput TCR immunosequencing, statistical association of individual TCRs with disease status, and machine learning were combined to predict cytomegalovirus infection status. In addition to the first cohort of 666 subjects, a separate validation cohort of some 120 different subjects was used. The study aimed to test whether cataloging public T cell receptors could reveal signatures of past pathogen exposure. Broader findings and caveats from the paper: Most TCR sequences were seen in very few donors, while some public TCRs were found in many individuals. In the study, some 160 TCR beta chains were listed as associated with cytomegalovirus. Of the cluster scores, roughly 95% were above 0 in a later analysis, which found that TCRs clustered in the first cohort also tended to co-occur in the approximately 110 validation repertoires. In vitro tests confirmed that a few of the cytomegalovirus-associated TCR beta chains recognize cytomegalovirus antigens. The classifier was reported to diagnose cytomegalovirus status with high specificity and sensitivity in both the original and validation cohorts. A later analysis had no HLA typing for the validation cohort, so co-occurrence there was scored across all 120 repertoires. It was suggested by the authors that the approach could potentially be generalized to other disease states and immunological phenotypes.

CDR1 and CDR2, per the germline V gene, are MDHEN and SYDVKM. The V end loses 2 bases and the J end loses 7 bases, and a stretch of 9 bases separates them. Taken from cysteine to phenylalanine, the CDR3 has 13 residues. The read is trimmed to its CDR3 DNA, 39 bases read in frame from base 1. Turning to this clone: This clone's antigen is unknown. Per-base qualities were not stored, and no clone one base away is much larger.

The library was made by the immunoSEQ multiplex PCR assay. From the authors' description of their analysis: A statistical classification framework was built for diagnosing cytomegalovirus status from the catalog of TCR beta chain sequences. What TCRdb holds here is the immuneACCESS table cut down to in-frame rearrangements. Part of the clones is not present; checked against another copy, under half of the missing clones reflect an unresolved V gene, and the others are unexplained. V, J and clone size were drawn from that table, and D and trimming were deduced from the DNA. The sample table lists 70,000 to 75,000 clones, 90% to 95% of them with a count of one. The leading ten clones occupy approximately 3% of the sample. The donors were included in the validation cohort of approximately 130 subjects, a group kept apart from the 666-subject first cohort.

The source is a woman between 18 and 30 years old in good health and CMV-seropositive. The sequence links TRBV28 to TRBJ2-1; a tentative D match to TRBD2 spans 5 bases. Sequencing used PBMCs. Here the CDR3 is given as CASSLHGVNEQFF. The DNA reads TGTGCCAGCAGTTTACACGGGGTGAATGAGCAGTTCTTC.